A selection of T cell receptor beta chains follows, all from one sample in a study of T cells in Graves' hyperthyroidism and ophthalmopathy. A single record per CDR3 protein comes from TCRdb applying MiXCR to the multiplex PCR reads. The table lists about 380,000 distinct CDR3 sequences, approximately 17% of them singletons. The source material was blood. These TCRs come from a man aged 18-30 years with Graves' ophthalmopathy. Each CDR3 is given with its conserved first and last residue. D genes are given only for firm matches. Size values are once, few and many counts, or a class for expanded clones, and some rows have none.

V: TRBV10-3
J: TRBJ2-1
D: TRBD2
size: .
CDR3: CATGTSGADEQFF
DNA: TGTGCCACCGGGACTAGCGGGGCCGATGAGCAGTTCTTC

V: TRBV5-1
J: TRBJ2-2
D: TRBD1
size: .
CDR3: CASSHPTGMTGELFF
DNA: TGCGCCAGCTCACATCCGACAGGGATGACCGGGGAGCTGTTTTTT

V: TRBV3-1
J: TRBJ1-2
D: TRBD1
size: many
CDR3: CASSRRDGGTGGYTF
DNA: TGTGCCAGCAGCCGCCGGGACGGCGGGACAGGTGGCTACACCTTC

V: TRBV12-3/TRBV12-4
J: TRBJ2-7
D: .
size: many
CDR3: CASSPRGYEQYF
DNA: TGTGCCAGCAGTCCTAGGGGGTACGAGCAGTACTTC

V: TRBV4-1
J: TRBJ2-7
D: .
size: .
CDR3: CASSQTGQSYEQYF
DNA: TGCGCCAGCAGCCAAACGGGACAATCCTACGAGCAGTACTTC

V: TRBV12-3/TRBV12-4
J: TRBJ2-7
D: TRBD2
size: .
CDR3: CASSTASGGAAEQYF
DNA: TGTGCCAGCAGTACCGCGAGCGGGGGGGCAGCCGAGCAGTACTTC

V: TRBV5-1
J: TRBJ2-1
D: .
size: few
CDR3: CAGEDGGHEQFF
DNA: TGCGCTGGGGAGGACGGTGGACATGAGCAGTTCTTC

V: TRBV18
J: TRBJ2-2
D: .
size: .
CDR3: CASSPPWDYTGELFF
DNA: TGTGCCAGCTCACCACCTTGGGACTACACCGGGGAGCTGTTTTTT

V: TRBV19
J: TRBJ1-2
D: .
size: few
CDR3: CASSIVPSGNYGYTF
DNA: TGTGCCAGTAGTATAGTCCCTTCTGGAAACTATGGCTACACCTTC

V: TRBV27
J: TRBJ1-2
D: TRBD1
size: few
CDR3: CASAPEIRGPYYGYTF
DNA: TGTGCCAGCGCCCCAGAAATCAGGGGGCCATACTATGGCTACACCTTC

V: TRBV5-8
J: TRBJ2-3
D: .
size: .
CDR3: CASSSYGPTPTDTQYF
DNA: TGTGCCAGCAGCTCCTACGGCCCAACGCCCACAGATACGCAGTATTTT

V: TRBV5-8
J: TRBJ2-7
D: TRBD1
size: few
CDR3: CASRHLSGYRGETNEQYF
DNA: TGTGCCAGCAGACACCTCTCAGGATACAGGGGTGAGACGAACGAGCAGTACTTC

V: TRBV6-1
J: TRBJ2-7
D: .
size: many
CDR3: CASSEGAFYEQYF
DNA: TGTGCCAGCAGTGAAGGGGCGTTCTACGAGCAGTACTTC

V: TRBV6-2/TRBV6-3
J: TRBJ2-1
D: .
size: few
CDR3: CATAMEGAGNEQFF
DNA: TGTGCCACCGCGATGGAGGGGGCGGGCAATGAGCAGTTCTTC

V: TRBV20-1
J: TRBJ2-7
D: .
size: few
CDR3: CSARGTDPYEQYF
DNA: TGCAGTGCTAGAGGGACAGACCCCTACGAGCAGTACTTC

V: TRBV6-6
J: TRBJ2-1
D: TRBD2
size: few
CDR3: CASSYIRASGGDEQFF
DNA: TGTGCCAGCAGTTACATTCGGGCTAGCGGGGGCGATGAGCAGTTCTTC

V: TRBV24-1
J: TRBJ2-1
D: .
size: few
CDR3: CATSAGEQYEQFF
DNA: TGTGCCACCAGTGCGGGGGAGCAGTATGAGCAGTTCTTC

V: TRBV5-4
J: TRBJ2-3
D: .
size: many
CDR3: CASRGLSLTDTQYF
DNA: TGTGCCAGCAGGGGCCTTTCTCTCACAGATACGCAGTATTTT